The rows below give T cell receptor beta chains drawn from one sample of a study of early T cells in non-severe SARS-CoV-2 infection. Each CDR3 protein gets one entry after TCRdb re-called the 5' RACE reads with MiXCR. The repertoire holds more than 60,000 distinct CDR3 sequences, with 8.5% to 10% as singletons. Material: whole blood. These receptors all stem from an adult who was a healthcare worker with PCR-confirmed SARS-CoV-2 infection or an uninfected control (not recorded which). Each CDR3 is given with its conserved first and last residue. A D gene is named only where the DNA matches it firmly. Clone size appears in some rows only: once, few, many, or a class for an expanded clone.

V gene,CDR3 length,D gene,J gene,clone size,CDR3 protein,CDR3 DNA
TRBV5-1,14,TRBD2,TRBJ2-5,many,CASSLYAGEETQYF,TGCGCCAGCAGCTTATATGCGGGAGAAGAGACCCAGTACTTC
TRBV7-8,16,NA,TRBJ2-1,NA,CASRLSVGVSYNEQFF,TGTGCCAGCAGGCTTTCTGTGGGAGTCTCCTACAATGAGCAGTTCTTC
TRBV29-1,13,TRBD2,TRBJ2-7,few,CSVEISGGDEQYF,TGCAGCGTTGAAATTAGCGGGGGAGACGAGCAGTACTTC
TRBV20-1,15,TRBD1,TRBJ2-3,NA,CSASTRDRVADTQYF,TGCAGTGCGTCGACTCGGGACAGGGTAGCAGATACGCAGTATTTT
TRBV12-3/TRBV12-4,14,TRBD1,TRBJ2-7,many,CASSFSGQGYEQYF,TGTGCCAGCAGTTTTTCTGGACAGGGATACGAGCAGTACTTC
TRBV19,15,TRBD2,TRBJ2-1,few,CASKTASGRANEQFF,TGTGCCAGTAAGACCGCTAGCGGGAGGGCGAATGAGCAGTTCTTC
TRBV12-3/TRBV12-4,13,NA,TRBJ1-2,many,CATSSGENYGYTF,TGTGCCACCTCTTCGGGGGAGAACTATGGCTACACCTTC
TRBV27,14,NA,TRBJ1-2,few,CASSFSGAYYGYTF,TGTGCCAGCAGTTTCTCAGGGGCTTACTATGGCTACACCTTC
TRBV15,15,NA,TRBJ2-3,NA,CATKRTTTNTDTQYF,TGTGCCACGAAAAGGACTACCACCAACACAGATACGCAGTATTTT
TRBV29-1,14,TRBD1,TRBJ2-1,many,CSVMGQGGYNEQFF,TGCAGCGTCATGGGACAGGGGGGATACAATGAGCAGTTCTTC
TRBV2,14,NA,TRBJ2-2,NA,CASKPSLNTGELFF,TGTGCCAGCAAACCGTCTTTGAACACCGGGGAGCTGTTTTTT
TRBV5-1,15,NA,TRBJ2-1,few,CASSLEQGVEDEQFF,TGCGCCAGCAGCTTGGAGCAGGGTGTCGAAGATGAGCAGTTCTTC
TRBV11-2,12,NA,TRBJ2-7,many,CASSPNRDEQYF,TGTGCCAGCAGCCCTAACAGAGATGAGCAGTACTTC
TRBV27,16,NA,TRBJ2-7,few,CASSPLGQPNSYEQYF,TGTGCCAGCAGCCCTTTGGGGCAGCCCAATTCCTACGAGCAGTACTTC
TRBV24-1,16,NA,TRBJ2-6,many,CATSDFRGAGANVLTF,TGTGCCACCAGTGATTTTCGAGGGGCCGGGGCCAACGTCCTGACTTTC
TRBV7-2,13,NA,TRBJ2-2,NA,CASSPQGNGELFF,TGTGCCAGCAGCCCCCAGGGAAACGGGGAGCTGTTTTTT
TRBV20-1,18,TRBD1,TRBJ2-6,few,CSARQGAERQSGANVLTF,TGCAGTGCTAGACAGGGGGCGGAACGGCAATCTGGGGCCAACGTCCTGACTTTC
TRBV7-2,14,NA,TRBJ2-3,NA,CASSPSAVTDTQYF,TGTGCCAGCAGCCCCAGCGCCGTCACAGATACGCAGTATTTT
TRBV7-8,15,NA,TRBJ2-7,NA,CASSPRGGQNGEQYF,TGTGCCAGCAGCCCCCGGGGTGGACAGAACGGCGAGCAGTACTTC
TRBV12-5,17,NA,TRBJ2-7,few,CASGLVPSSSAAYEQYF,TGTGCTAGTGGTTTGGTACCCAGTTCTAGCGCAGCCTACGAGCAGTACTTC
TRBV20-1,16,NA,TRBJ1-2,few,CSANGAEGKVGYGYTF,TGCAGTGCTAACGGGGCAGAAGGAAAGGTTGGGTATGGCTACACCTTC
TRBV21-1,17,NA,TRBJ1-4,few,CASTLTSTAVNNEKLFF,TGTGCCAGCACTCTGACGTCGACGGCCGTTAATAATGAAAAACTGTTTTTT
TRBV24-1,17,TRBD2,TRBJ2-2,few,CATSGETSGRRVGELFF,TGTGCCACCAGTGGCGAGACTAGCGGGAGGCGTGTCGGGGAGCTGTTTTTT
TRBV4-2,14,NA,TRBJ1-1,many,CASSQDIGNTEAFF,TGTGCCAGCAGCCAAGATATCGGGAACACTGAAGCTTTCTTT
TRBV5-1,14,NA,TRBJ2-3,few,CASSPGPHTDTQYF,TGCGCCAGCAGCCCGGGACCGCACACAGATACGCAGTATTTT
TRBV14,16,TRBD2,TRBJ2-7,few,CASSQGYSSGEFEQYF,TGTGCCAGCAGCCAAGGATATTCTAGCGGGGAATTCGAGCAGTACTTC
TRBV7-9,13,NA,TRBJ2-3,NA,CASSFSSTDTQYF,TGTGCCAGCAGCTTTAGTAGCACAGATACGCAGTATTTT
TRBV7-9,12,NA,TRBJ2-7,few,CASSMTVNEQYF,TGTGCCAGCAGCATGACAGTGAACGAGCAGTACTTC
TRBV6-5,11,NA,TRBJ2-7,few,CASSLNYEQYF,TGTGCCAGCAGTTTAAACTACGAGCAGTACTTC
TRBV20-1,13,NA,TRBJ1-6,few,CSALTVGDSPLHF,TGCAGTGCTTTGACAGTCGGGGATTCACCCCTCCACTTT
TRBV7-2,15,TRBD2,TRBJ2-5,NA,CASSRGLALQETQYF,TGTGCCAGCAGCCGGGGACTAGCTCTCCAAGAGACCCAGTACTTC
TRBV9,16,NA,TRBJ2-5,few,CASSVGMSDSRETQYF,TGTGCCAGCAGCGTAGGGATGTCTGACAGCAGAGAGACCCAGTACTTC
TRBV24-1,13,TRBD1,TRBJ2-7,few,CATSRQGSYEQYF,TGTGCCACCAGTCGACAGGGTTCCTACGAGCAGTACTTC
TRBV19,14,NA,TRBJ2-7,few,CASSPTRDRGEQYF,TGTGCCAGTAGCCCAACCCGGGATCGAGGGGAGCAGTACTTC
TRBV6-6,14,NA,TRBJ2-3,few,CASNFGPSTDTQYF,TGTGCCAGCAACTTCGGACCAAGCACAGATACGCAGTATTTT
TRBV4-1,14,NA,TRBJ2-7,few,CASKGDLLSYEQYF,TGCGCCAGCAAGGGGGACCTCCTCTCCTACGAGCAGTACTTC
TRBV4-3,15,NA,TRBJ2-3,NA,CASSQASSWADTQYF,TGCGCCAGCAGCCAAGCTAGCAGTTGGGCAGATACGCAGTATTTT
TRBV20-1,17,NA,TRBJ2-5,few,CSAIDGGSGSHGETQYF,TGCAGTGCTATAGATGGGGGGTCAGGGTCTCATGGGGAGACCCAGTACTTC
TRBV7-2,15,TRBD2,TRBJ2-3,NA,CASSLALAGTDTQYF,TGTGCCAGCAGCTTAGCTCTAGCGGGAACAGATACGCAGTATTTT
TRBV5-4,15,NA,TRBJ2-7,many,CASSLSGGASYEQYF,TGTGCCAGCAGCTTGTCCGGAGGGGCCTCCTACGAGCAGTACTTC
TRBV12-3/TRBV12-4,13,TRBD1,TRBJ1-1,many,CASSLTGATEAFF,TGTGCCAGCAGTTTAACAGGGGCAACTGAAGCTTTCTTT
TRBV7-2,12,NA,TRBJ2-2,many,CASSRDGGELFF,TGTGCCAGCAGCCGAGATGGCGGGGAGCTGTTTTTT
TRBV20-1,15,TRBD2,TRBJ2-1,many,CSARLERGGRNEQFF,TGCAGTGCTAGGTTAGAGCGGGGGGGGCGAAATGAGCAGTTCTTC
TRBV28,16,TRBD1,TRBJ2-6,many,CASKGQGDSGANVLTF,TGTGCCAGCAAGGGACAGGGAGATTCTGGGGCCAACGTCCTGACTTTC
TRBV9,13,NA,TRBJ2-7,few,CASSVGFADEQYF,TGTGCCAGCAGCGTCGGCTTTGCGGACGAGCAGTACTTC
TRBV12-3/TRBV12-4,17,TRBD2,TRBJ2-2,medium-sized,CASSHGTSGRFTGELFF,TGTGCCAGCAGTCACGGGACTAGCGGGAGGTTCACCGGGGAGCTGTTTTTT
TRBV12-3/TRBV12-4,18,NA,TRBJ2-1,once,CASSLGAGTLSSYNEQFF,TGTGCCAGCAGTTTAGGGGCGGGGACGCTTAGCTCCTACAATGAGCAGTTCTTC
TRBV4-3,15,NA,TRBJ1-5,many,CASSLGWQGDQPQHF,TGCGCCAGCAGCCTAGGGTGGCAGGGCGATCAGCCCCAGCATTTT